These 9 T cell receptor beta chains were all obtained from the same sample, sequenced in a study of blood T cell repertoires in COVID-19. Some clones are missing from TCRdb's copy, which holds only in-frame ones; the method was immunoSEQ multiplex PCR. Of around 190,000 clones listed, roughly 79% are singletons. Sequenced material: peripheral blood. Source of these receptors: a woman between 40 and 55 years old with COVID-19, enrolled during active disease.

The chain links TRBV18 to TRBJ1-2, with TRBD1 matching 7 bases. Germline values: CDR1 KGHSH, CDR2 LQKENI. This CDR3 contains 15 residues. The ends lost 5 bases at V and 6 bases at J; junction bases unmatched: 12. Here the CDR3 reads CASSLGRGSENGYTF. The CDR3 DNA is TGTGCCAGCTCATTGGGCAGGGGGTCGGAGAATGGCTACACCTTC.

J is TRBJ2-5 and V is TRBV27; D gene uncertain. Per the germline V gene, CDR1 is MNHEY and CDR2 is SMNVEV (reference sequence). The CDR3 totals 14 residues. Trimming removed 5 bases at V and 6 bases at J, with 16 bases between. CDR3 loop: CASSLEVGLKTQYF. The DNA of the CDR3 is TGTGCCAGCAGTCTCGAGGTCGGGTTGAAGACCCAGTACTTC.

DNA of the CDR3: TGTGCCAGTAGTACCCAGGGAAAACAGCCCCAGCATTTT. Protein sequence: CASSTQGKQPQHF. This sequence joins TRBV19 and TRBJ1-5, with D tentatively TRBD1 (5 bases). This CDR3 spans 13 amino acids. With 4 bases removed from V and 7 bases from J, the gap between germline ends came to 11 bases. From germline, CDR1 is LNHDA and CDR2 SQIVND (reference sequence).

This clone was recorded many times. This chain uses TRBV7-9 with TRBJ2-7, with 7 bases fitting TRBD1. The V gene's germline CDR1 is SEHNR and CDR2 FQNEAQ (reference sequence). The CDR3 has 16 amino acids. J was trimmed by 4 bases and V by 3 bases; bases with no gene match: 12. CDR3 protein: CASSFYSGTELYEQYV. CDR3 sequence (DNA): TGTGCCAGCAGCTTTTACTCCGGGACAGAGTTATACGAGCAGTACGTC.

This chain connects TRBV5-8 to TRBJ1-4, with 7 bases identical to TRBD1. The CDR3 length is 18 residues. Germline V gene data show CDR1 as SGHTS and CDR2 as YDEGEE. The trim removed 4 bases at V and 0 bases at J, leaving 12 bases unmatched. The CDR3, as DNA: TGTGCCAGCAGCAGGGGACAGAAGATAACATCAACTAATGAAAAACTGTTTTTT. This translates into CASSRGQKITSTNEKLFF.

The genes are TRBV7-9 and TRBJ1-2, with no clear D. The V end was cut by 0 bases, the J end by 12 bases, with 2 bases between. This CDR3 region has 9 residues. The germline gives CDR1 SEHNR, CDR2 FQNEAQ (reference sequence). CDR3 DNA sequence: TGTGCCAGCAGCTTAGCCGACACCTTC. It encodes CASSLADTF.

The chain carries TRBV3-1 (or the pseudogene TRBV3-2) and TRBJ1-4; no reliable D call. There are 15 residues in the CDR3. Between the trimmed V and J ends, which lost 2 bases and 7 bases, there was a span of 14 bases. Germline CDR1 reads LGHDT; CDR2 reads YNNKEL (reference sequence). The CDR3 is CASSQNPTVGEKLFF. The CDR3 DNA reads as TGTGCCAGCAGCCAAAACCCGACTGTCGGTGAAAAACTGTTTTTT.

The chain recombines TRBV11-2 with TRBJ2-7; TRBD2 agrees at 7 bases. CDR3 size: 12 residues. V lost 6 bases to trimming and J lost 7 bases; unmatched junction nucleotides: 6. Germline CDR1 is SGHAT and CDR2 is FQNNGV. CDR3: CASSRGVGEQYF. The DNA of the CDR3 is TGTGCCAGCAGTCGGGGGGTCGGGGAGCAGTACTTC.

The table lists this clone with many counts. The V and J genes are TRBV4-1 and TRBJ2-1; D perhaps matches TRBD1 (5 bases). CDR1 is MGHRA, CDR2 YSYEKL, per germline. The ends were cut back, 0 bases at V and 5 bases at J, with 20 bases in the middle. This CDR3 region has 18 residues. Here the CDR3 reads CASSQDRMYRSHNNEQFF. In DNA form, the CDR3 reads TGCGCCAGCAGCCAAGATCGTATGTACAGGTCTCATAACAATGAGCAGTTCTTC.